Below, 14 T cell receptor beta chains from the same sample are listed, as sequenced in a study of shared clonotypes between healthy human individuals. Method: immunoSEQ multiplex PCR; TCRdb's copy keeps in-frame clones and lacks some. Altogether 1,500,000 or so clones are present, roughly 97% being singletons, with the ten largest covering approximately 1.2%. Sequenced input: naive CD4+ T cells sorted from blood. Subset reported: CD45RA+ positively selected. These receptors were obtained from a man aged 25-45 years in good health.

This rearrangement joins TRBV5-4 to TRBJ2-1, with 9 bases fitting TRBD2. The CDR3 is 15 amino acids. V lost 2 bases to trimming and J lost 3 bases; unmatched junction nucleotides: 3. Germline V CDR1 and CDR2: SGHNT, YYREEE (reference sequence). CDR3 sequence reads: CASSFQRGDYNEQFF. CDR3 DNA: TGTGCCAGCAGCTTCCAGCGGGGGGACTACAATGAGCAGTTCTTC.

The chain combines TRBV7-2 with TRBJ2-3; D is uncertain. The CDR3 is 15 residues long. Germline V CDR1 and CDR2: SGHTA, FQGNSA. V was cut by 1 base and J by 2 bases, with 10 bases left in between. CDR3 protein: CASSLEFKDTDTQYF. The CDR3 DNA follows: TGTGCCAGCAGCTTAGAGTTTAAGGACACAGATACGCAGTATTTT.

The rearrangement uses TRBV28 and TRBJ1-3, with D unresolved. This CDR3 comprises 15 residues. V was trimmed by 5 bases and J by 0 bases, leaving 11 bases between them. CDR1 is MDHEN, CDR2 SYDVKM, per germline. Here the CDR3 reads CASSPTPGSGNTIYF. The CDR3, as DNA: TGTGCCAGCAGTCCAACCCCGGGCTCTGGAAACACCATATATTTT.

Details on this clone: An end of the junction differs from the germline gene, which may be a read error. The rearrangement uses TRBV14 and TRBJ1-1; D remains ambiguous. The germline V gene encodes CDR1 SGHDN and CDR2 FVKESK. CDR3 length: 14 amino acids. CDR3 DNA sequence: TGTGCCAGCAGTCAAGATTTACGGAACACTGAAGCTTTCTTT. Translated, it gives CASSQDLRNTEAFF.

Concerning this clone: Other DNA sequences within the sample encode an identical CDR3. The chain links TRBV29-1 to TRBJ2-5; no firm D call. CDR1 is SQVTM and CDR2 is ANQGSEA in the germline V gene. V gave up 1 base and J gave up 5 bases, with 8 bases separating them. The CDR3 extends over 12 amino acids. The CDR3 bases are TGCAGCGTTGAAGGGGCGAGCGAGACCCAGTACTTC. It translates to CSVEGASETQYF. Full variable domain (remainder filled in from reference TRBV29-1 and TRBJ2-5): SAVISQKPSRDICQRGTSLTIQCQVDSQVTMMFWYRQQPGQSLTLIATANQGSEATYESGFVIDKFPISRPNLTFSTLTVSNMSPEDSSIYLCSVEGASETQYFGPGTRLLVL.

The chain employs TRBV19 and TRBJ1-1; D unresolved. This CDR3 has 11 residues. The V gene lost 7 bases and the J gene lost 5 bases, with 8 bases spanning the gap. The germline CDR1 and CDR2 sequences are LNHDA and SQIVND (reference sequence). The CDR3 DNA reads as TGTGCCAGTAACTTTCGGACTGAAGCTTTCTTT. It is translated as CASNFRTEAFF.

The sample holds one count of this clone. The chain carries TRBV5-4 and TRBJ1-2; the D gene is possibly TRBD1 (5 bases). Trimming took 4 bases from V and 8 from J, leaving 21 bases between them. There are 15 residues in the CDR3. CDR1 and CDR2 (germline): SGHNT, YYREEE (reference sequence). The CDR3, as DNA: TGTGCCAGCAGCCCCAAGTTTCAGGGTGGGGGAGGCTACACCTTC. Protein sequence: CASSPKFQGGGGYTF. Full variable domain (outside the CDR3, taken from reference TRBV5-4 and TRBJ1-2): ETGVTQSPTHLIKTRGQQVTLRCSSQSGHNTVSWYQQALGQGPQFIFQYYREEENGRGNFPPRFSGLQFPNYSSELNVNALELDDSALYLCASSPKFQGGGGYTFGSGTRLTVV.

The J gene is TRBJ2-7, the V gene TRBV11-2; 7 nucleotides agree with TRBD2. The CDR3 sequence is 16 residues long. V lost 5 bases and J lost 2; bases outside the gene matches: 12. Germline V CDR1 and CDR2: SGHAT, FQNNGV. Here the CDR3 reads CASSRGEAGVAYEQYF. The CDR3 DNA sequence: TGTGCCAGCAGCCGCGGGGAGGCGGGAGTTGCCTACGAGCAGTACTTC.

The chain is built from TRBV7-3 and TRBJ2-1, with D uncertain. The CDR3 runs to 13 residues. V shed 3 bases and J shed 4 bases, with 7 bases lying between them. Germline V gives CDR1 SGHTA, CDR2 FQGTGA. The DNA for the CDR3 is TGTGCCAGCAGCTTTGACCTGTACAATGAGCAGTTCTTC. Translating it yields CASSFDLYNEQFF.

The chain links TRBV7-6 to TRBJ2-3, with TRBD1 identical over 8 bases. With 5 bases clipped from V and 5 bases from J, the junction kept 3 bases outside the gene matches. CDR1 and CDR2 (germline): SGHVS, FNYEAQ. This CDR3 contains 13 residues. This CDR3 reads CASSRQGLDTQYF. The CDR3 coding sequence is TGTGCCAGCAGCCGACAGGGGTTAGATACGCAGTATTTT.

This clone was detected once. The chain links TRBV20-1 to TRBJ1-5; D uncertain. Germline V gene data show CDR1 as DFQATT and CDR2 as SNEGSKA (reference sequence). The CDR3 sequence is 11 residues long. Trimming removed 3 bases from V and 7 bases from J, with 7 bases in between. Here the CDR3 reads CSASVGQPQHF. The DNA for the CDR3 is TGCAGTGCTAGTGTAGGACAGCCCCAGCATTTT.

This chain joins TRBV5-8 and TRBJ1-2; D gene ambiguous. The germline CDR1 and CDR2 sequences are SGHTS and YDEGEE. Trimming pared 4 bases from V and 8 bases from J, leaving 18 bases between. CDR3 length: 14 amino acids. CDR3 loop: CASSKDGPTEGYTF. Here the CDR3 DNA reads TGTGCCAGCAGCAAGGACGGCCCAACAGAAGGCTACACCTTC. The full variable domain, in which reference TRBV5-8 and TRBJ1-2 provide the parts outside the CDR3, is EAGVTQSPTHLIKTRGQQATLRCSPISGHTSVYWYQQALGLGLQFLLWYDEGEERNRGNFPPRFSGRQFPNYSSELNVNALELEDSALYLCASSKDGPTEGYTFGSGTRLTVV.

The chain has TRBV18 and TRBJ2-1; 8 bases are a match to TRBD2. This CDR3 has 14 amino acids. Trimming at V came to 4 bases and at J to 6 bases, leaving 5 bases not matched to a gene. Germline V CDR1 and CDR2: KGHSH, LQKENI. This CDR3 is CASSRAGGLNEQFF. The CDR3, as DNA: TGTGCCAGCTCACGTGCGGGAGGCCTCAATGAGCAGTTCTTC.

The chain employs TRBV7-9 and TRBJ2-7; 9 nucleotides match TRBD1. There are 15 residues in the CDR3. V lost 5 bases, J lost 3 bases, and 8 bases stayed unmatched. Germline V gene sequence: CDR1 SEHNR, CDR2 FQNEAQ (reference sequence). The CDR3 region is CASSPPRQGVYEQYF. CDR3 sequence (DNA): TGTGCCAGCAGCCCTCCGCGACAGGGGGTCTACGAGCAGTACTTC.